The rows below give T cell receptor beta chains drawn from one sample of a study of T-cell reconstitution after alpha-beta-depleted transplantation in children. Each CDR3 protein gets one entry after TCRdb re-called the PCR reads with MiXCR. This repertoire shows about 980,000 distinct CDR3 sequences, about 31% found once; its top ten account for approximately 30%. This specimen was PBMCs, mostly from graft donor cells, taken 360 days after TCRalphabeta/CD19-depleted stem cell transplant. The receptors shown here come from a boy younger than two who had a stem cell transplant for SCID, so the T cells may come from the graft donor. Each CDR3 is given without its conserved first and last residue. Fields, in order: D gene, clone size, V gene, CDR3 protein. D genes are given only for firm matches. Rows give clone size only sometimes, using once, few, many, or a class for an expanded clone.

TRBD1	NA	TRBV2	ASSEGEGTGKETQY
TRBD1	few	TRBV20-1	SARALGGGRGNQPQH
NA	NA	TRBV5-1	ASSLAGKHYEQY
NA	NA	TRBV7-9	ASSPFATGELF
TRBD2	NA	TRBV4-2	ASSQEASGTGELF
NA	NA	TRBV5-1	ASSTTEITGELF
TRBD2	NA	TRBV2	ASSEAHLAGEPYEQY
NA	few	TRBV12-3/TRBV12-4	ASSPGTDPRYEQF
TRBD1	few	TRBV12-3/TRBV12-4	ASSTPTGVHTEAF
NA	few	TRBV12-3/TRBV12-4	ASSSKWGTWNTEAF